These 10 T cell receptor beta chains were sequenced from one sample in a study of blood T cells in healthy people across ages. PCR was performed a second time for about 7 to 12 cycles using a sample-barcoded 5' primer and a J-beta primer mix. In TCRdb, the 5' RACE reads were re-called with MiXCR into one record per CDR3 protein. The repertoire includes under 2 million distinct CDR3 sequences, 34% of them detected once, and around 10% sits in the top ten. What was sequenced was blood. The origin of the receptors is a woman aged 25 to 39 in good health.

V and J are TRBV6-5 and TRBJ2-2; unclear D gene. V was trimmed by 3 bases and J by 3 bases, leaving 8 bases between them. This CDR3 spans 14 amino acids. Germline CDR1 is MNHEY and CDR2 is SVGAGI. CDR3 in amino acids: CASSYDSYTGELFF. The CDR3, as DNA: TGTGCCAGCAGTTATGACTCCTACACCGGGGAGCTGTTTTTT.

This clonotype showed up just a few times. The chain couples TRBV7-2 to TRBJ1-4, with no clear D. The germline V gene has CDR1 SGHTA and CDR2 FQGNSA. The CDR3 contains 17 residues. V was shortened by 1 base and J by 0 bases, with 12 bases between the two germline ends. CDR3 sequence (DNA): TGTGCCAGCAGCTTAGGGCCACGGTCTACAACTAATGAAAAACTGTTTTTT. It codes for CASSLGPRSTTNEKLFF.

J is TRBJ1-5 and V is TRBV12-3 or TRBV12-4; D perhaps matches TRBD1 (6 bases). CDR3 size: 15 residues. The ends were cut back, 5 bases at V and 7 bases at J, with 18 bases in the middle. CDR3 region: CASSPTSQGGQPQHF. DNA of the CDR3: TGTGCCAGCAGTCCCACCTCACAGGGAGGGCAGCCCCAGCATTTT.

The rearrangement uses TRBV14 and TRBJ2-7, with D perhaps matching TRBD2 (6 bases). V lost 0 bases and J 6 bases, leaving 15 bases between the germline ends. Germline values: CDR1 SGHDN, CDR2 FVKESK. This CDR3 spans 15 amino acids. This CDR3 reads CASSQEGTFLSEQYF. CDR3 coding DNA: TGTGCCAGCAGCCAAGAAGGGACTTTCCTTAGCGAGCAGTACTTC.

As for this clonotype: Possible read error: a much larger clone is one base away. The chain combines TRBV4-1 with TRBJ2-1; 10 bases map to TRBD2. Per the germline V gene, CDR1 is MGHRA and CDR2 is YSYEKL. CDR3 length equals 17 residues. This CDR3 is CASSPGSGGISCNEQFF. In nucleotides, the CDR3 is TGCGCCAGCAGCCCGGGTAGCGGGGGGATCTCCTGCAATGAGCAGTTCTTC.

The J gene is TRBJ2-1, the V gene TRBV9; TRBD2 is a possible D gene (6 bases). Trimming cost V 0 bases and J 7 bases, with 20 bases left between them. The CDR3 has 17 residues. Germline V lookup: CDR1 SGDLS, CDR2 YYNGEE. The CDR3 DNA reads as TGTGCCAGCAGCGTAGCTCATGATCGGGACTTCCGAAATGAGCAGTTCTTC. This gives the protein CASSVAHDRDFRNEQFF.

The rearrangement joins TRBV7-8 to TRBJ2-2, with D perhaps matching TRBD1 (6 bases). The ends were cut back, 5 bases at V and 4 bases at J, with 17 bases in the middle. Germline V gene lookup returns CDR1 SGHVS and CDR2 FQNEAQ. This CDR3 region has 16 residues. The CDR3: CASSPTGNVRTGELFF. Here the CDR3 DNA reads TGTGCCAGCAGCCCCACAGGGAACGTTCGCACCGGGGAGCTGTTTTTT.

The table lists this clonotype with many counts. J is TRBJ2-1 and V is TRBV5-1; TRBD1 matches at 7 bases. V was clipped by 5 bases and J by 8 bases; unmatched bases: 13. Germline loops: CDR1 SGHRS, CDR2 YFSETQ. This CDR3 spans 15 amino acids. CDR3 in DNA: TGCGCCAGCAGTTCCCGACAGGGCACCCCCGATGAGCAGTTCTTC. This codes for CASSSRQGTPDEQFF.

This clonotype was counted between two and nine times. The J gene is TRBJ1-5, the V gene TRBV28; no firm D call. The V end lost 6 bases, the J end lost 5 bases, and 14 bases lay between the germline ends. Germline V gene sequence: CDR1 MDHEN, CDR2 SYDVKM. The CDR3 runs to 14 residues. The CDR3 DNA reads TGTGCCAGCAGGGGCCTTCAACGAGATCAGCCCCAGCATTTT. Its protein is CASRGLQRDQPQHF.

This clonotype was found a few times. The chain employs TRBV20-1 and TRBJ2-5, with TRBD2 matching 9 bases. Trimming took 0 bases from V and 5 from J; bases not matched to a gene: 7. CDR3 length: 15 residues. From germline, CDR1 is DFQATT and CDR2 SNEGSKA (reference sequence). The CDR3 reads CSARDSLAGSETQYF. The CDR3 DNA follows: TGCAGTGCTAGAGATTCCCTAGCGGGATCCGAGACCCAGTACTTC.